This passage covers 14 T cell receptor beta chains from one sample sequenced in a study of CXCR3-negative and CXCR3-positive naive CD8 T cells. Findings of the study overall: The TRB CDR3s that CXCR3-positive naive cells carried were more hydrophobic than those of CXCR3-negative naive cells.

The method, 5' RACE with UMI labels, was used to prepare the TRB cDNA libraries. TCRdb reprocessed the 5' RACE reads and keeps a single row for each CDR3 protein, giving no DNA. This repertoire includes over 100,000 distinct CDR3 sequences. These receptors are not linked to any known antigen. Material: naive CXCR3+ CD8+ T cells from blood. Indicated subset: CD45RO-CCR7+CD27+CD95- naive CD8+ T cells expressing CXCR3 (TNR3+). These receptor sequences come from a human donor in good health. Some clones in this sample may be carry-over from other donors' samples.

This rearrangement joins TRBV6-1 to TRBJ2-3; TCRdb outputs TRBD2, but without DNA this stays unchecked. Looked up from germline, CDR1 is MNHNS and CDR2 is SASEGT. CDR3 length: 17 residues. The CDR3: CASSELAGTSSTDTQYF.

V and J are TRBV13 and TRBJ1-4; TCRdb picks TRBD1, but there is no DNA to check that call. Germline V gene data show CDR1 as PRHDT and CDR2 as FYEKMQ (reference sequence). This CDR3 comprises 15 residues. CDR3: CASSLGPVGAEKLFF.

The V gene is TRBV7-3, the J gene TRBJ1-4; TCRdb's D gene call, TRBD1, goes unchecked for lack of DNA. The CDR3 contains 18 residues. Germline values: CDR1 SGHTA, CDR2 FQGTGA. Here the CDR3 reads CASSLRGQGRPTNEKLFF.

This CDR3 is CASSPGAYNEQFF. This chain links TRBV18 with TRBJ2-1; TCRdb designates TRBD1, a call that cannot be tested without DNA. The germline gives CDR1 KGHSH, CDR2 LQKENI. CDR3 length: 13 residues.

This chain links TRBV12-3 or TRBV12-4 with TRBJ2-1; absent DNA, TCRdb's TRBD2 call cannot be checked. This CDR3 has 15 residues. The CDR3 region is CASSLPSNFHNEQFF.

The V and J genes are TRBV27 and TRBJ1-1; TCRdb reports TRBD1, a call that lacks DNA to check it against. Germline assignment: CDR1 MNHEY and CDR2 SMNVEV (reference sequence). The CDR3 is made up of 14 amino acids. CDR3 in amino acids: CASKLNRGHPEAFF.

This chain joins TRBV15 and TRBJ2-7; without DNA, the TCRdb call of TRBD1 cannot be checked. This CDR3 region has 15 residues. Per germline, CDR1 LNHNV and CDR2 YYDKDF (reference sequence). CDR3 sequence: CATSKQGATSYEQYF. Full variable domain (remainder filled in from reference TRBV15 and TRBJ2-7): DAMVIQNPRYQVTQFGKPVTLSCSQTLNHNVMYWYQQKSSQAPKLLFHYYDKDFNNEADTPDNFQSRRPNTSFCFLDIRSPGLGDTAMYLCATSKQGATSYEQYFGPGTRLTVT.

The rearrangement joins TRBV13 to TRBJ2-7. The germline V gene encodes CDR1 PRHDT and CDR2 FYEKMQ (reference sequence). CDR3 length: 16 residues. CDR3 amino acids: CASSLGIDGTGYEQYF.

J is TRBJ2-7 and V is TRBV20-1; TCRdb proposes TRBD2, but this gene call is untestable without DNA. CDR1 and CDR2 from the germline V gene are DFQATT and SNEGSKA (reference sequence). The CDR3 loop spans 14 amino acids. CDR3 loop: CSAPPVLRLYEQYF.

This chain uses TRBV5-1 with TRBJ2-7. The CDR3 covers 14 residues. The germline V gene encodes CDR1 SGHRS and CDR2 YFSETQ. The CDR3 spells CASSLGFGSYEQYF.

The V and J genes are TRBV6-2 or TRBV6-3 and TRBJ2-3; TCRdb's D call, TRBD2, is unchecked because there is no DNA. This CDR3 spans 16 amino acids. CDR1 is MNHEY and CDR2 is SVGEGT in the germline V gene. CDR3 amino acids: CASRDSGVISADTQYF.

CDR3 residues: CSARSGTGPISQMTYEQYF. The chain joins TRBV20-1 to TRBJ2-7; the D call of TRBD1 rests on TCRdb alone, since no DNA is present to check it. The CDR3 extends over 19 amino acids. Germline CDR1 is DFQATT and CDR2 is SNEGSKA (reference sequence).

This chain uses TRBV7-3 with TRBJ2-1; TCRdb indicates TRBD2, and absent DNA this call remains unverified. The CDR3 length is 15 residues. Looked up from germline, CDR1 is SGHTA and CDR2 is FQGTGA. CDR3 sequence: CASSPQRGPYNEQFF.

V usage is TRBV6-6 and J usage is TRBJ2-3. Germline loops: CDR1 MNHNY, CDR2 SVGAGI (reference sequence). The CDR3 runs to 13 residues. CDR3: CASSYSETDTQYF.